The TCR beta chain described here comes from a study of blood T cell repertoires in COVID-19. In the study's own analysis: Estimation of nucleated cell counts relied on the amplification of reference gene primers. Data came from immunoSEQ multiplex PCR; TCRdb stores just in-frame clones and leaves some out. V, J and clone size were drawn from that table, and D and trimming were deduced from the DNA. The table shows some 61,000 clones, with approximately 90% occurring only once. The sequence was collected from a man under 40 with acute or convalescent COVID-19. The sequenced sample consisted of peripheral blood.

The CDR3: CASSEGLASYNEQFF. The CDR3 nucleotides read TGTGCCAGCAGCGAGGGACTAGCCTCCTACAATGAGCAGTTCTTC. The rearrangement joins TRBV7-2 to TRBJ2-1; 9 bases match TRBD2. CDR3 size: 15 residues. CDR1 SGHTA and CDR2 FQGNSA come from the germline V gene. V was pared by 5 bases and J by 0 bases, with 2 bases of the junction left unmatched.